Listed below are T cell receptor beta chains from one sample, sequenced in a study of blood T cell repertoires in COVID-19. Sequencing used immunoSEQ multiplex PCR; TCRdb keeps in-frame clones, though not all of them. The sample has approximately 60,000 clones, roughly 77% seen once. Material for sequencing was peripheral blood. These receptors all stem from an older man with acute or convalescent COVID-19. Each CDR3 is given with its conserved first and last residue. The order of the fields is clone size, J gene, V gene, CDR3 protein. Rows may omit the clone size; those that give it use once, few, many or a size class.

NA | TRBJ1-2 | TRBV6-1 | CASSERGSPRGYTF
NA | TRBJ2-1 | TRBV15 | CATSRDPRTSGGRIFYNEQFF
NA | TRBJ2-1 | TRBV5-1 | CASSLGGPSYNEQFF
NA | TRBJ1-5 | TRBV7-2 | CASSLPGGSNQPQHF
NA | TRBJ1-2 | TRBV19 | CASSMGRSIIGNGYTF
NA | TRBJ2-2 | TRBV5-1 | CASSLPGNTGELFF
NA | TRBJ1-4 | TRBV28 | CASSKDFSNEKLFF
NA | TRBJ1-1 | TRBV2 | CASSRKTGDTEAFF
NA | TRBJ1-5 | TRBV12-5 | CASAQGIQPQHF
NA | TRBJ2-3 | TRBV6-6 | CASSSPDYYTDTQYF
NA | TRBJ2-3 | TRBV10-3 | CAISAISTDTQYF
NA | TRBJ1-4 | TRBV6-5 | CASERDRDEKLFF
once | TRBJ2-7 | TRBV10-3 | CAISEARTGALYEQYF
once | TRBJ2-1 | TRBV2 | CASSEWRGQHNEQFF
NA | TRBJ1-1 | TRBV6-1 | CASSAPRDRGGTEAFF
NA | TRBJ2-7 | TRBV15 | CATSISGGASEQYF
NA | TRBJ2-1 | TRBV10-2 | CASSDWAGGQNEQFF
NA | TRBJ1-1 | TRBV29-1 | CSVVDRTMNTEAFF
NA | TRBJ1-4 | TRBV2 | CASRTGFPNEKLFF
few | TRBJ1-3 | TRBV7-3 | CASWDREDTIYF
NA | TRBJ1-2 | TRBV5-1 | CASSPGGNYGYTF
NA | TRBJ2-5 | TRBV3-1/TRBV3-2 | CASSQVGASQETQYF
few | TRBJ2-3 | TRBV3-1/TRBV3-2 | CASSQRTSSGDTQYF
NA | TRBJ2-7 | TRBV5-1 | CASSETTGVSYEQYF
NA | TRBJ2-2 | TRBV7-9 | CASSPPGHQYGELFF
once | TRBJ2-2 | TRBV5-1 | CASSLQGSKNTGELFF
NA | TRBJ2-5 | TRBV7-9 | CASSLDGRGGRETQYF
NA | TRBJ2-2 | TRBV2 | CASLPGQLTGELFF
NA | TRBJ2-5 | TRBV5-5 | CASSLLGGPPYF
NA | TRBJ2-7 | TRBV6-5 | CASRLGGFGYEQYF
NA | TRBJ1-2 | TRBV30 | CAWSRTGRGGYTF
NA | TRBJ1-3 | TRBV13 | CASSLDRAGNTIYF
NA | TRBJ2-7 | TRBV6-1 | CASSDRGLGGRYEQYF
NA | TRBJ1-5 | TRBV18 | CASSRGQNQPQHF
NA | TRBJ2-5 | TRBV7-2 | CASSLVDLGRETQYF
NA | TRBJ2-7 | TRBV14 | CASSIQTGPYEQYF
once | TRBJ1-6 | TRBV2 | CASSEGQGHSPLHF
NA | TRBJ1-1 | TRBV12-3/TRBV12-4 | CASSLGGNTEAFF
few | TRBJ2-5 | TRBV7-9 | CASSPLDRGETQYF
NA | TRBJ2-1 | TRBV29-1 | CSVSPGRVYNEQFF
NA | TRBJ2-7 | TRBV6-1 | CASSETHRVFDEQYF
NA | TRBJ1-1 | TRBV5-1 | CASSSSRDRGTEAFF
NA | TRBJ2-2 | TRBV9 | CASSVGSGQGAPNTGELFF
NA | TRBJ2-1 | TRBV12-5 | CASGQTSGGAVPHEQFF
NA | TRBJ1-1 | TRBV7-2 | CASSLPVNTEAFF
NA | TRBJ2-7 | TRBV6-1 | CASSELNRGGRYEQYF
NA | TRBJ1-1 | TRBV18 | CASSPITLQGRGDTEAFF
once | TRBJ2-1 | TRBV5-1 | CASSLVTSGYNEQFF